The T cell receptor beta chain described here comes from a study of blood T cells in healthy people across ages. The use of a sample-barcoded 5' primer and a J-beta primer mix characterized a second PCR of roughly 7 to 11 cycles. Each cDNA molecule was tagged by a template-switch adaptor with 12 random nucleotides. Every sample returned 2.5 million or more CDR3-containing paired-end reads. TCRdb reprocessed the 5' RACE reads with MiXCR, giving one entry per CDR3 protein. In the table there are around 1,900,000 distinct CDR3 sequences, more than 35% of which are singletons. All donors came from Russia, were Caucasian and healthy, and spanned ages roughly 6 to 95. This clonotype was observed a handful of times. The germline CDR1 and CDR2 sequences are DFQATT and SNEGSKA (reference sequence). The CDR3 has 15 amino acids.

The sequencing sample was made of blood. The chain combines TRBV20-1 with TRBJ2-5; 7 nucleotides align to TRBD1. The end of the DNA is better explained by TRBJ2-7, so the J call may be wrong. The receptor was derived from a human donor in good health. CDR3 sequence: CSAREFATGRYEQYF. The CDR3 region has the DNA TGCAGTGCTAGAGAATTTGCGACAGGGCGGTACGAGCAGTACTTC.